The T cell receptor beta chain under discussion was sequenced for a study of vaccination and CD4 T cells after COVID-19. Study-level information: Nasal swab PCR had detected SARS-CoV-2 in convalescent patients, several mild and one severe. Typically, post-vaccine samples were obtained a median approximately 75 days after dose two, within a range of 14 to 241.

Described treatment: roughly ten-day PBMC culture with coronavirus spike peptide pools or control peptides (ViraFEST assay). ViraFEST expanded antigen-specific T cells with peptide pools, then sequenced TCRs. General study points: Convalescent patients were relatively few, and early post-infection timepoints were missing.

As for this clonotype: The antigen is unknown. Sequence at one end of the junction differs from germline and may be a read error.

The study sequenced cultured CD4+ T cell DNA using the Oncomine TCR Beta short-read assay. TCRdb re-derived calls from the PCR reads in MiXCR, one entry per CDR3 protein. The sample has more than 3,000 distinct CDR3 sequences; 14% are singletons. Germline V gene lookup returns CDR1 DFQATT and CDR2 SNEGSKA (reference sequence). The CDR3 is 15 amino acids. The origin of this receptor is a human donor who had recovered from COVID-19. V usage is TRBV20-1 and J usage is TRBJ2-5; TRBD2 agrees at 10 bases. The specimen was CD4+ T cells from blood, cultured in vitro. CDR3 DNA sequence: TGCAGTGCTAGAGATTGGGGACTAGCGACTAAGACCCAGAACTTC. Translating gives CSARDWGLATKTQNF.